These T cell receptor beta chains were read from a single sample in a study of T cells in tuberculosis. Clones were sequenced by immunoSEQ multiplex PCR, and TCRdb holds only the in-frame ones, with some missing. The sample has around 60,000 clones, 81% seen once; the top ten hold more than 10%. The sample was CD1b-GMM tetramer-negative cells sorted from PBMCs. These TCRs come from an adult woman with latent tuberculosis. Both conserved end residues are part of each CDR3. Some rows have no size entry. The others give once, few or many, or a class for an expanded clone.

>.|TRBV28|TRBJ2-7
CASSQPGRGTGSYEQYF
>.|TRBV19|TRBJ1-2
CASSLGGRGYGYTF
>.|TRBV7-2|TRBJ2-7
CASSLSGQGEVYEQYF
>.|TRBV6-5|TRBJ1-2
CASSYSVQGEVGYTF
>.|TRBV6-1|TRBJ1-2
CASSGTGNYGYTF
>.|TRBV27|TRBJ2-7
CASSARRLAGFSYEQYF
>.|TRBV28|TRBJ2-5
CASSRPGGLAGTQYF
>.|TRBV5-1|TRBJ2-7
CASSLYPGQGIEQYF
>.|TRBV19|TRBJ2-7
CASRLENGEQYF
>.|TRBV19|TRBJ2-3
CASRPARSTDTQYF
>once|TRBV5-8|TRBJ1-6
CASSPPDRAYNSPLHF
>.|TRBV14|TRBJ2-1
CASSVNLFEQFF
>.|TRBV7-9|TRBJ1-4
CASSPSGEATNEKLFF
>.|TRBV4-3|TRBJ1-3
CASSQDHAAGNTIYF
>few|TRBV6-6|TRBJ2-3
CASSYPPGGEGDTQYF
>.|TRBV5-1|TRBJ1-2
CASSEGQGGYTF
>.|TRBV6-5|TRBJ2-7
CASSLTGFPYYEQYF
>.|TRBV21-1|TRBJ2-1
CASTMDRGPYNEQFF
>.|TRBV9|TRBJ2-1
CASSVVSGGYNEQFF
>.|TRBV5-1|TRBJ2-5
CASSLAPGTGKETQYF
>.|TRBV4-3|TRBJ2-3
CASSPGTSTDTQYF
>.|TRBV27|TRBJ2-1
CASSLGLYNEQFF
>.|TRBV28|TRBJ1-2
CASTIRGAHYGYTF
>few|TRBV4-2|TRBJ1-6
CASSHTGERNSPLHF
>few|TRBV7-7|TRBJ2-5
CASSSGVWKTQYF
>.|TRBV28|TRBJ1-1
CASSPKRAGTEAFF
>few|TRBV14|TRBJ2-7
CASSQKQYEQYF